This T cell receptor (beta chain) is from a study of T cell responses to AZD1222 COVID-19 vaccine. The CDR3 is made up of 15 amino acids. J lost 6 bases, V lost 2 bases, and 7 bases had no gene match. Germline V gene lookup returns CDR1 MDHEN and CDR2 SYDVKM. Investigators merged groups given second doses at roughly 4 or roughly 12 weeks. TCRdb's copy holds only in-frame clones and misses some; the assay was immunoSEQ multiplex PCR. The table includes 150,000 or so clones, about 89% detected once. The material sequenced was peripheral blood, taken 28 days after the second AZD1222 dose. The chain carries TRBV28 and TRBJ2-7; 10 bases align to TRBD2. The TCR originated in an adult who received the AZD1222 COVID-19 vaccine. The DNA of the CDR3 is TGTGCCAGCAGTTTAGGGCTAGCGGGAGTGGGCGAGCAGTACTTC. This gives the protein CASSLGLAGVGEQYF. The variable domain in full, with the rest retrieved from reference TRBV28 and TRBJ2-7, is DVKVTQSSRYLVKRTGEKVFLECVQDMDHENMFWYRQDPGLGLRLIYFSYDVKMKEKGDIPEGYSVSREKKERFSLILESASTNQTSMYLCASSLGLAGVGEQYFGPGTRLTVT.